This T cell receptor beta chain stems from a study of cytomegalovirus exposure and HLA in healthy donors. Study-level findings and limits: Most TCR sequences were uncommon, yet certain public TCRs appeared in many donors.

V lost 1 base to trimming and J lost 4 bases, with 21 bases between them. From germline, CDR1 is SGHDT and CDR2 YYEEEE. The length of the CDR3 is 17 residues. Points on this clone: The antigen is not known.

The PCR made use of 60 Vbeta and 13 Jbeta primers. Generated by immunoSEQ multiplex PCR, the TCRdb table keeps only in-frame clones and is missing some. Of almost 200,000 clones in the sample, around three quarters were seen once. Sequencing used PBMCs. The source of this sequence is a young man in good health and CMV-seronegative. The genes are TRBV5-6 and TRBJ2-7, with a tentative D call TRBD2 (7 bases). Here the CDR3 DNA reads TGTGCCAGCAGCTTGATGAGGGCCGGGGGGCTAAGGTACGAGCAGTACTTC. It is translated as CASSLMRAGGLRYEQYF.